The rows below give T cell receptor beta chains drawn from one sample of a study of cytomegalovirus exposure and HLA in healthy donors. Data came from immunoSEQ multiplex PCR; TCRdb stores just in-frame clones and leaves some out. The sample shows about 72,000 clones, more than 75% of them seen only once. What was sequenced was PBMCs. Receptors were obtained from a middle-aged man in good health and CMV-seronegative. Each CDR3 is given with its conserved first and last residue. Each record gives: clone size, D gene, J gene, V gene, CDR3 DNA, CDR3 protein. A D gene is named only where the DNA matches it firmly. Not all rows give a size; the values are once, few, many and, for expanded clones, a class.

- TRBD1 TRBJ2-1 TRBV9 TGTGCCAGCAGCGTAGTGGGGACAGGGGAGGCTGAGCAGTTCTTC CASSVVGTGEAEQFF
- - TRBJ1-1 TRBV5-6 TGTGCCAGCAGCTTGTATCGGACTGAAGCTTTCTTT CASSLYRTEAFF
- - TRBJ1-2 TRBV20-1 TGCAGTGCTAGTGTCCCGGGGGACTACACCTTC CSASVPGDYTF
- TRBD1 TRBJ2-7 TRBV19 TGTGCCAGTAGGGCCGGGACAGGGGATTACGAGCAGTACTTC CASRAGTGDYEQYF
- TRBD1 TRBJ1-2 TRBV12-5 TGTGCTAGTGGTTTGGAAGGACAGGTAGTAGGCTACCCCTTC CASGLEGQVVGYPF
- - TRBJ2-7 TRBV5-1 TGCGCCAGCAGCTCCAGGGCTCATGGGGACGAGCAGTACTTC CASSSRAHGDEQYF
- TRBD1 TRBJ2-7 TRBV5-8 TGTGCCAGCAGCTACAGACAGGGGTATAACGAGCAGTACTTC CASSYRQGYNEQYF
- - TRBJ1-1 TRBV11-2 TGTGCCAGCAGCTTAGCTGTGGGGGGGAACACTGAAGCTTTCTTT CASSLAVGGNTEAFF
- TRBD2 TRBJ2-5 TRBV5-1 TGCGCCAGCAGCTCGGGACTAGCGGGGGGTCAAGAGACCCAGTACTTC CASSSGLAGGQETQYF
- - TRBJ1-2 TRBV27 TGTGCCAGCAGTACACAGGGCGGTGGCTACACCTTC CASSTQGGGYTF
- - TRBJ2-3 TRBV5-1 TGCGCCAGCAGCTCGGGACTTCAACTTAGCACAGATACGCAGTATTTT CASSSGLQLSTDTQYF
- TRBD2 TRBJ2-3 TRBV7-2 TGTGCCAGCAGCCTAATAGCGGGGGCCGGGGATACGCAGTATTTT CASSLIAGAGDTQYF
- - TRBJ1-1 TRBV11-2 TGTGCCAGCAGCTTAGTTAGTCAGGCTTTAGCTTTCTTT CASSLVSQALAFF
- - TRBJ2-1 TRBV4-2 TGTGCCAGCAGCCAGAACAACAGGGTTTTAACCTACAATGAGCAGTTCTTC CASSQNNRVLTYNEQFF
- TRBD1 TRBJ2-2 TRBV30 TGTGCCAGTATCAGCCGACAGGGAGTCACCGGGGAGCTGTTTTTT CASISRQGVTGELFF
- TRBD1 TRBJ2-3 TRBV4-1 TGCGCCAGCAGCCAACGAAGGGAGAGCTTCGAGGGGGCAACAGATACGCAGTATTTT CASSQRRESFEGATDTQYF
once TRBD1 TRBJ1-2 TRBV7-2 TGTGCCAGCAGCCAATATGGGACAGAAACTAACTATGGCTACACCTTC CASSQYGTETNYGYTF
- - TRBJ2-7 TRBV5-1 TGCGCCAGCAGCTTGGTGGACTTCAATCGCCGGCAGTACTTC CASSLVDFNRRQYF
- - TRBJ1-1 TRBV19 TGTGCCAGTAGTACCCGAGGGATTGGAGGGAACACTGAAGCTTTCTTT CASSTRGIGGNTEAFF
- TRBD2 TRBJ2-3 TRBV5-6 TGTGCCAGCAGCTCGACGGGGGGGGCCACAGATACGCAGTATTTT CASSSTGGATDTQYF
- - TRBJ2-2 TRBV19 TGTGCCAGTAGTCTCCTAGGAGGAGCGAACACCGGGGAGCTGTTTTTT CASSLLGGANTGELFF
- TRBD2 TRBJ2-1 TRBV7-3 TGTGCCAGCAGGAGGAGTCAGCGGGGAAATGAGCAGTTCTTC CASRRSQRGNEQFF
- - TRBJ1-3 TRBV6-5 TGTGCCAGCTGGCGCAGAGGGTCTGGAAACACCATATATTTT CASWRRGSGNTIYF
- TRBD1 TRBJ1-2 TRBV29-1 TGCAGCGTTCGGACAGGGTTAGACTATGGCTACACCTTC CSVRTGLDYGYTF
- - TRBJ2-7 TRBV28 TGTGCCAGCCCCCCGCGGGGAATCTCCTACGAGCAGTACTTC CASPPRGISYEQYF
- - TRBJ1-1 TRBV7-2 TGTGCCAGCAGTTATGGGGGCGCGAACACTGAAGCTTTCTTT CASSYGGANTEAFF
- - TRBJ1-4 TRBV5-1 TGCGCCAGCAGCCTGGATCCGGGGACAACTAATGAAAAACTGTTTTTT CASSLDPGTTNEKLFF
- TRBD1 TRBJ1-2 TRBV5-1 TGCGCCAGCAGCTTGGCTAGGACAGGGACGTATGGCTACACCTTC CASSLARTGTYGYTF
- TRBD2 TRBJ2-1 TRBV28 TGTGCCAGCAGTTTAGCCGGGACTAGCGGGGGGAATGAGCAGTTCTTC CASSLAGTSGGNEQFF
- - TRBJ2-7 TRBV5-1 TGCGCCAGCAGCTTGGCCCCTACGGGGAACGGCCACGAGCAGTACTTC CASSLAPTGNGHEQYF
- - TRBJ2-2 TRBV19 TGTGCCAGTAGTATGGAGGGGCACGGGGAGCTGTTTTTT CASSMEGHGELFF
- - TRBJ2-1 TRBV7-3 TGTGCCAGCAGCTTAAAGTTTCCAGGGGACTACAATGAGCAGTTCTTC CASSLKFPGDYNEQFF
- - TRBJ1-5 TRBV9 TGTGCCAGCAGCGTAGAGGGAGGGAATCAGCCCCAGCATTTT CASSVEGGNQPQHF
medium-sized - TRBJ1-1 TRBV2 TGTGCCAGTAGCGAGCGCGGTGGACTCGTGAACACTGAAGCTTTCTTT CASSERGGLVNTEAFF
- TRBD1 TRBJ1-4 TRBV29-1 TGCAGCGTTGTGACAGGGGCTAATGAAAAACTGTTTTTT CSVVTGANEKLFF
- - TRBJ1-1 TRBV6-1 TGTGCCAGCAGCCGGGACAAGAACACTGAAGCTTTCTTT CASSRDKNTEAFF
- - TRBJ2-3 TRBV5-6 TGTGCCAGCAGAGCCGCAGGGGTTTCAGATACGCAGTATTTT CASRAAGVSDTQYF
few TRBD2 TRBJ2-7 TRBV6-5 TGTGCCAGCAGTTACACTAGCGGCGGCTCCTACGAGCAGTACTTC CASSYTSGGSYEQYF
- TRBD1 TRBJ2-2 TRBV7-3 TGTGCCAGCAGCTTAATGGGACAGGGAAGCGGGGAGCTGTTTTTT CASSLMGQGSGELFF
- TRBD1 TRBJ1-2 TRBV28 TGTGCCAGCAGTTCCAGAGGAAGGGGGCGCTCCATCTATGGCTACACCTTC CASSSRGRGRSIYGYTF
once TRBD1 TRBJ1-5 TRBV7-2 TGTGCCAGCAGCATAGGGGGCCAGGGGAATCAGCCCCAGCATTTT CASSIGGQGNQPQHF
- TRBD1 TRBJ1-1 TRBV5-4 TGTGCCAGCAGCTTGGCCGGACAGGGGGCCTGGAACACTGAAGCTTTCTTT CASSLAGQGAWNTEAFF
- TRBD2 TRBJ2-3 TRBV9 TGTGCCAGCAGCGTAGAAGCGGGGCGAAGCACAGATACGCAGTATTTT CASSVEAGRSTDTQYF
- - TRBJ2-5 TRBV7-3 TGTGCCAGCAGCCCAAACCGCGCGGGCAACATCCAAGAGACCCAGTACTTC CASSPNRAGNIQETQYF
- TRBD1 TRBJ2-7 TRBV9 TGTGCCAGCGGATCGGGACAGGCCACAACCTACGAGCAGTACTTC CASGSGQATTYEQYF
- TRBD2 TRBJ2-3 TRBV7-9 TGTGCCAGCAGCTTCCAGCGGGGGACAGATACGCAGTATTTT CASSFQRGTDTQYF
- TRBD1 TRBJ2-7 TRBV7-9 TGTTCCAGCAGCTTATTCTCTACAGGGGGGAACGAGCAGTACTTC CSSSLFSTGGNEQYF
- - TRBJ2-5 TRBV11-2 TGTGCCAGCAGCTTAGCCCCCACGGGAGTATTGTGGACCCAGTACTTC CASSLAPTGVLWTQYF
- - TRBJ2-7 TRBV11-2 TGTGCCAGCAGCTTAGCTGCTATCCGCGAGCAGTACTTC CASSLAAIREQYF